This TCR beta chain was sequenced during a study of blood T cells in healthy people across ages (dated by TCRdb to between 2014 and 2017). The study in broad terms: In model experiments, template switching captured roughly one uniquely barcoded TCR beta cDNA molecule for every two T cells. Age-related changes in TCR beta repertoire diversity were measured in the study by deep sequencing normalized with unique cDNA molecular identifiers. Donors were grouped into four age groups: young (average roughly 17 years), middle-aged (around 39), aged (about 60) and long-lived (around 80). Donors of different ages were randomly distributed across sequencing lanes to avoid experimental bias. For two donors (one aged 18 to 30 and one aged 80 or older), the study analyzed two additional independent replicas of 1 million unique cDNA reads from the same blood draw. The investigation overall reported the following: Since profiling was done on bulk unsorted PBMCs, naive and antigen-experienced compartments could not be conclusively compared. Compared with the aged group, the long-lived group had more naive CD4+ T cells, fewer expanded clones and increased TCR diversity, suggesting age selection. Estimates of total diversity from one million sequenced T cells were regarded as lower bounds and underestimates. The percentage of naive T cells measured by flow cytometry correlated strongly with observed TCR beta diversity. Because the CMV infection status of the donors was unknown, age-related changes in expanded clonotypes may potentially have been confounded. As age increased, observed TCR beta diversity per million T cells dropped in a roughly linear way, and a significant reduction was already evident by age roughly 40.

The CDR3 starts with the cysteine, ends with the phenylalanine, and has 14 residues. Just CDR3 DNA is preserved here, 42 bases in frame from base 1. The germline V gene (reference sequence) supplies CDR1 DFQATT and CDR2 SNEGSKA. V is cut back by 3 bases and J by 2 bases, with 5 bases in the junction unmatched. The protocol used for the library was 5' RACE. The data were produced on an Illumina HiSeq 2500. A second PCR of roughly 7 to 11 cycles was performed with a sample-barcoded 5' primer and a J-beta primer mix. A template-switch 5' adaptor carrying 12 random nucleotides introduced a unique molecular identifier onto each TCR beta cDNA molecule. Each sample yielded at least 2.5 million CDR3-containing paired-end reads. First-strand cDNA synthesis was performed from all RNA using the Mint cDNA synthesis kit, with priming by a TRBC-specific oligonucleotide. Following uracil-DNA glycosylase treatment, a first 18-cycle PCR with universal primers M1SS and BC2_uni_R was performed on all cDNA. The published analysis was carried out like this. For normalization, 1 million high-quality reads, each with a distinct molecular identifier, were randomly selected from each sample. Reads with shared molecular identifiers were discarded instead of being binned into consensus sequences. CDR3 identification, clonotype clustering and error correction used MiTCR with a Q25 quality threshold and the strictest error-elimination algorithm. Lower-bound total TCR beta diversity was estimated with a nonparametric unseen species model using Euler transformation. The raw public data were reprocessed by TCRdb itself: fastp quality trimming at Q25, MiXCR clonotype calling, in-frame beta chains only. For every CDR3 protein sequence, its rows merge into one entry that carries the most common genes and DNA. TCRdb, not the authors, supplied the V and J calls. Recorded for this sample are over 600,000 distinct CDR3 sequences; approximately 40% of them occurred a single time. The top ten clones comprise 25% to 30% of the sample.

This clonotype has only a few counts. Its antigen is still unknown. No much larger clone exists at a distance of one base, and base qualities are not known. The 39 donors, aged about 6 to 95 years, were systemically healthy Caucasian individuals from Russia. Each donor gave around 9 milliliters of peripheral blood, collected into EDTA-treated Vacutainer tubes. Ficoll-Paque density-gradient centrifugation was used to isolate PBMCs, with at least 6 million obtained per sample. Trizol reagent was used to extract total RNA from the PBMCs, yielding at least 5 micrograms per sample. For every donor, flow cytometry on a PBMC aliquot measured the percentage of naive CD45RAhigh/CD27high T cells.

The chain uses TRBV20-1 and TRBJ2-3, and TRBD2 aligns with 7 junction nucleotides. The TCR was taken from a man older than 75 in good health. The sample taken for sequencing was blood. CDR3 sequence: CSARKAGSTDTQYF. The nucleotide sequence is TGCAGTGCTAGGAAAGCGGGGTCCACAGATACGCAGTATTTT.